The 20 T cell receptor beta chains below were found in one sample sequenced in a study of post-analysis software for immune sequencing data. Study-level points and caveats: Controls showed lower frequencies than patients for roughly five TRBV segments, and TRBV5-6, TRBV5-1 and TRBV20-1 were among these.

These TCRs are of unknown antigen specificity. Incorporated into the TCR beta cDNA libraries were unique molecular identifiers, which served to reduce PCR and sequencing biases. TCRdb used MiXCR to reprocess the PCR reads, holding one entry per CDR3 protein. The repertoire has about 260,000 distinct CDR3 sequences, around 34% of them found once; the top ten carry 4% to 5.5%. The sequencing sample was made of blood. The receptors originated from a girl aged 5-17 years with multiple sclerosis.

This clonotype was counted ten times or more. The chain's CDR3 is CATASQGEYEKLFF. In DNA form, the CDR3 reads TGTGCCACCGCGTCCCAGGGTGAATATGAAAAACTGTTTTTT. This rearrangement joins TRBV15 to TRBJ1-4; perhaps TRBD1 as D (5 bases). Germline CDR1 is LNHNV and CDR2 is YYDKDF (reference sequence). This CDR3 has 14 amino acids. The V end was cut by 8 bases, the J end by 6 bases, with 16 bases between.

This clonotype was picked up a small number of times. The chain employs TRBV28 and TRBJ2-4; D ambiguous. The germline CDR1 and CDR2 sequences are MDHEN and SYDVKM. There are 13 residues in the CDR3. V lost 6 bases, J lost 3 bases, and 9 bases lay in between. Written as DNA, the CDR3 is TGTGCCAGCAGAGGCAGACGCAAAAACATTCAGTACTTC. This translates into CASRGRRKNIQYF.

Many counts were recorded for this clonotype. This chain joins TRBV5-6 and TRBJ1-1; D is unclear. The CDR3 has 16 residues. Germline values: CDR1 SGHDT, CDR2 YYEEEE. The V and J ends lost 4 bases and 1 base respectively, with 17 bases between them. CDR3 region: CASSLRAVWANTEAFF. The CDR3 nucleotides read TGTGCCAGCAGCCTCCGGGCGGTCTGGGCGAACACTGAAGCTTTCTTT.

This clonotype has a handful of counts. CDR3: CATSRDEDSPLHF. The DNA of the CDR3 is TGTGCCACCAGCAGAGACGAGGATTCACCCCTCCACTTT. This rearrangement joins TRBV15 to TRBJ1-6; D is unclear. V lost 0 bases to trimming and J lost 8 bases, with 5 bases between them. The CDR3 runs to 13 residues. Germline V gives CDR1 LNHNV, CDR2 YYDKDF (reference sequence). Based on the CDR3 plus reference TRBV15 and TRBJ1-6, the full variable domain is DAMVIQNPRYQVTQFGKPVTLSCSQTLNHNVMYWYQQKSSQAPKLLFHYYDKDFNNEADTPDNFQSRRPNTSFCFLDIRSPGLGDTAMYLCATSRDEDSPLHFGNGTRLTVT.

This clonotype was counted a few times. A much more abundant neighbour one base away suggests this may be a read error. The chain uses TRBV28 and TRBJ1-2; 7 nucleotides align to TRBD1. J lost 5 bases, V lost 7 bases, and 10 bases had no gene match. Germline CDR1 reads MDHEN; CDR2 reads SYDVKM. The CDR3 consists of 14 residues. CDR3 nucleotide sequence: TGTGCCAGCAACCGTTTACAGGGGTGTTATGGCTACACCTTC. Protein sequence: CASNRLQGCYGYTF.

This clonotype was observed a few times. A clone one base away is much larger, so this may be a read error. The chain carries TRBV6-5 and TRBJ2-5, with 7 bases aligning to TRBD2. Looked up from germline, CDR1 is MNHEY and CDR2 is SVGAGI. The V and J ends lost 2 bases and 11 bases, in that order; junction bases with no gene match: 14. This CDR3 contains 15 residues. CDR3 DNA sequence: TGTGCCAGCAGTTACGGGAAGGGAGGGTACAATGAGCAGTACTTC. Protein sequence: CASSYGKGGYNEQYF.

In regard to this clonotype: A much more abundant neighbour one base away suggests this may be a read error. This rearrangement joins TRBV5-5 to TRBJ1-4; D perhaps matches TRBD1 (6 bases). CDR1 is SGHKS, CDR2 YYEKEE, per germline (reference sequence). This CDR3 region has 14 residues. The CDR3, as DNA: TGTGCCAGCAGCTTGTACAGGGATAATGAAAAACGGTTTTTT. It yields the protein CASSLYRDNEKRFF.

Note on this clonotype: This may stem from a read error, because a much larger clone lies one nucleotide away. CDR3 amino acids: CTSSTTSGRDETQYF. The CDR3 nucleotides are TGTACCAGCAGTACGACTAGCGGGAGGGACGAGACCCAGTACTTC. V usage is TRBV12-3 or TRBV12-4 and J usage is TRBJ2-5, with TRBD2 matching over 14 bases. The CDR3 runs to 15 residues.

The sample holds many counts of this clonotype. V usage is TRBV15 and J usage is TRBJ1-2; D unclear. Trimming left V 0 bases short and J 7 bases short, with 12 bases between. Germline assignment: CDR1 LNHNV and CDR2 YYDKDF (reference sequence). The CDR3 totals 14 residues. CDR3 coding DNA: TGTGCCACCAGCAGAGATCCAAAGTCGCCTGGCTACACCTTC. This translates into CATSRDPKSPGYTF. Combining the CDR3 with reference TRBV15 and TRBJ1-2 gives the whole variable domain DAMVIQNPRYQVTQFGKPVTLSCSQTLNHNVMYWYQQKSSQAPKLLFHYYDKDFNNEADTPDNFQSRRPNTSFCFLDIRSPGLGDTAMYLCATSRDPKSPGYTFGSGTRLTVV.

This clonotype was found a few times. The gene calls are TRBV24-1 and TRBJ1-5; a weak D match, TRBD1 (5 bases). Germline-derived CDR1 and CDR2 are KGHDR and SFDVKD. V dropped 5 bases and J dropped 2 bases, with 9 bases sitting between them. The CDR3 is 14 residues long. This chain's CDR3 is CATSVAGGNQPQHF. The CDR3 DNA sequence: TGTGCCACCAGTGTCGCGGGGGGCAATCAGCCCCAGCATTTT.

This clonotype turned up a few times. The rearrangement joins TRBV27 to TRBJ2-1, with 14 bases lining up with TRBD2. Germline lookup yields CDR1 MNHEY and CDR2 SMNVEV (reference sequence). The CDR3 is made up of 17 amino acids. Unmatched junction bases numbered 3, after V lost 3 bases and J lost 2 bases. CDR3 protein: CASSFGTSGSPYNEQFF. In DNA form, the CDR3 reads TGTGCCAGCAGTTTTGGGACTAGCGGGAGCCCCTACAATGAGCAGTTCTTC.

The chain links TRBV10-3 to TRBJ2-3, with 8 bases that match TRBD2. Germline CDR1 is ENHRY and CDR2 is SYGVKD. CDR3 length: 16 amino acids. Unmatched junction bases numbered 13, after V lost 6 bases and J lost 5 bases. CDR3 bases: TGTGCCATCAGCTTTAATAGCGGGACGGAAGGAGATACGCAGTATTTT. Its protein is CAISFNSGTEGDTQYF.

This chain uses TRBV7-2 with TRBJ2-5; D ambiguous. The CDR3 loop spans 12 amino acids. V was clipped by 2 bases and J by 11 bases, with 12 bases between them. Germline CDR1 and CDR2: SGHTA and FQGNSA. The CDR3 sequence: CASSLMAREQYF. CDR3 coding DNA: TGTGCCAGCAGCTTAATGGCGCGTGAGCAGTACTTC.

The rearrangement uses TRBV6-2 or TRBV6-3 and TRBJ2-1; 9 bases align to TRBD2. The CDR3 has 17 amino acids. The ends lost 0 bases at V and 0 bases at J; junction bases unmatched: 3. The germline V gene encodes CDR1 MNHEY and CDR2 SVGEGT. CDR3 DNA: TGTGCCAGCAGTTACTCCGGACTAGCGAGCTCCTACAATGAGCAGTTCTTC. It encodes CASSYSGLASSYNEQFF.

CDR3 protein: CASTGTAYSGANVLTF. The CDR3 DNA reads TGCGCCAGCACTGGGACAGCGTACTCTGGGGCCAACGTCCTGACTTTC. V is TRBV5-1 and J is TRBJ2-6; the match to TRBD1 covers 7 bases. The CDR3 sequence is 16 residues long. The V gene's germline CDR1 is SGHRS and CDR2 YFSETQ. Trimming took 6 bases from V and 0 from J; bases not matched to a gene: 6.

The chain combines TRBV7-9 with TRBJ2-2; a possible D gene is TRBD1 (5 bases). CDR3 length equals 13 residues. The V gene lost 5 bases and the J gene lost 6 bases, with 10 bases spanning the gap. Germline-derived CDR1 and CDR2 are SEHNR and FQNEAQ (reference sequence). In DNA form, the CDR3 reads TGTGCCAGCAGCCTCAGGGTGTCCGGGGAGCTGTTTTTT. Translated, it gives CASSLRVSGELFF. The variable domain in full, completed from reference TRBV7-9 and TRBJ2-2, reads DTGVSQNPRHKITKRGQNVTFRCDPISEHNRLYWYRQTLGQGPEFLTYFQNEAQLEKSRLLSDRFSAERPKGSFSTLEIQRTEQGDSAMYLCASSLRVSGELFFGEGSRLTVL.

This CDR3 is CASSSAAGPNQPQHF. The CDR3 DNA sequence: TGTGCCAGCAGCTCAGCGGCCGGCCCCAATCAGCCCCAGCATTTT. The chain recombines TRBV9 with TRBJ1-5; D gene ambiguous. CDR3 length: 15 residues. CDR1 and CDR2 (germline): SGDLS, YYNGEE. V lost 4 bases, J lost 3 bases, and 14 bases lay in between. The variable domain in full, with the rest retrieved from reference TRBV9 and TRBJ1-5, is DSGVTQTPKHLITATGQRVTLRCSPRSGDLSVYWYQQSLDQGLQFLIQYYNGEERAKGNILERFSAQQFPDLHSELNLSSLELGDSALYFCASSSAAGPNQPQHFGDGTRLSIL.

About this clonotype itself: A much larger clone is a single base away; this may be a read error. The chain joins TRBV2 to TRBJ2-1; weak D call: TRBD1 (5 bases). Trimming shortened V by 4 bases and J by 6 bases, and 13 bases separated the two germline ends. The CDR3 runs to 14 residues. The germline CDR1 and CDR2 sequences are SNHLY and FYNNEI. As DNA, the CDR3 is TGTGCCAGCAGTGTCAGGGATGCCCTCAATGAGCAGTTCTTC. Amino acids: CASSVRDALNEQFF.

This clonotype was counted a few times. This rearrangement joins TRBV3-1 to TRBJ2-3; D may correspond to TRBD1 or TRBD2 (6 bases each). Trimming took 5 bases from V and 5 from J, leaving 17 bases between them. This CDR3 region has 15 residues. Germline CDR1 and CDR2: LGHDT and YNNKEL (reference sequence). The CDR3 bases are TGTGCCAGCAGCGAGGGGGGACTTGACCAAGATACGCAGTATTTT. Translating it yields CASSEGGLDQDTQYF.

The rearrangement uses TRBV30 and TRBJ2-3; possibly TRBD1 or TRBD2 for D (6 bases each). In germline, CDR1 is GTSNPN, CDR2 SVGIG (reference sequence). The V end was cut by 0 bases, the J end by 4 bases, with 14 bases between. This CDR3 has 15 residues. This CDR3 reads CAWSVRGALADTQYF. As DNA, the CDR3 is TGTGCCTGGAGTGTAAGGGGGGCCTTGGCAGATACGCAGTATTTT.